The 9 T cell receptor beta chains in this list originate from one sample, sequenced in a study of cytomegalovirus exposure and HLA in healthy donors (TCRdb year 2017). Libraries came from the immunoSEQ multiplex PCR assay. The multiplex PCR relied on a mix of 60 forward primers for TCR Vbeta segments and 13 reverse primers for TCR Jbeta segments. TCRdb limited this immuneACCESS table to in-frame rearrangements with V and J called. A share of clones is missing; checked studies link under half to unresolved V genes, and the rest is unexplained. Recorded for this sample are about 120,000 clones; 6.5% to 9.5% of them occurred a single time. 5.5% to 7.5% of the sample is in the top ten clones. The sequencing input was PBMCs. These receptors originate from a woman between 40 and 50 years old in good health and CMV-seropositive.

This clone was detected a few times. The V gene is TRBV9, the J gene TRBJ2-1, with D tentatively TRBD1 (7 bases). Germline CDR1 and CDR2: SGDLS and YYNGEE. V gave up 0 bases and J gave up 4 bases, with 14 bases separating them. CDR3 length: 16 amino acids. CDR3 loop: CASSVAQGGTYNEQFF. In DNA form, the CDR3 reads TGTGCCAGCAGCGTAGCTCAGGGGGGAACTTACAATGAGCAGTTCTTC.

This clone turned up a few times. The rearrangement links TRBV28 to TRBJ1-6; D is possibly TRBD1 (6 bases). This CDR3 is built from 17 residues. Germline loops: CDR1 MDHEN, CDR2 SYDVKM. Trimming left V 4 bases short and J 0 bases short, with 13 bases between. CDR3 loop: CASSSPGVRSYNSPLHF. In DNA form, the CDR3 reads TGTGCCAGCAGTTCCCCAGGGGTCCGCTCCTATAATTCACCCCTCCACTTT.

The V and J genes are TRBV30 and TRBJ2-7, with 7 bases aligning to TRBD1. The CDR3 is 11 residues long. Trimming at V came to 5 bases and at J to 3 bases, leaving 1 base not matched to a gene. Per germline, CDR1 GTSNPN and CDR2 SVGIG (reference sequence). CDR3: CAWGDSYEQYF. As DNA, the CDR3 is TGTGCCTGGGGGGACAGCTACGAGCAGTACTTC.

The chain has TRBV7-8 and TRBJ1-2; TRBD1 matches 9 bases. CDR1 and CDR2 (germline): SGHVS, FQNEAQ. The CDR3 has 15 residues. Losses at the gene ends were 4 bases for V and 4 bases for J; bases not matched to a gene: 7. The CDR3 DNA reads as TGTGCCAGCAGCTCCCGGACAGGGGAGACCTATGGCTACACCTTC. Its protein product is CASSSRTGETYGYTF.

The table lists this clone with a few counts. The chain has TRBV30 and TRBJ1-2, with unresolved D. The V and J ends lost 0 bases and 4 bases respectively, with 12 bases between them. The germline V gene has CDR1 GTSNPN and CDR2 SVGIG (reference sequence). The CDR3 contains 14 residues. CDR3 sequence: CAWSVTWEAYGYTF. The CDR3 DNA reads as TGTGCCTGGAGTGTAACCTGGGAGGCCTATGGCTACACCTTC.

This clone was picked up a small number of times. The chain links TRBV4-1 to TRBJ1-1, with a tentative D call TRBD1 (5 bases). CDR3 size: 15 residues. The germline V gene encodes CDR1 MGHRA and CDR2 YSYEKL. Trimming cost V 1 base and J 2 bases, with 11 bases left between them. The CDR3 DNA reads TGCGCCAGCAGCCAAGGGACAAACTACAACACTGAAGCTTTCTTT. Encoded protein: CASSQGTNYNTEAFF.

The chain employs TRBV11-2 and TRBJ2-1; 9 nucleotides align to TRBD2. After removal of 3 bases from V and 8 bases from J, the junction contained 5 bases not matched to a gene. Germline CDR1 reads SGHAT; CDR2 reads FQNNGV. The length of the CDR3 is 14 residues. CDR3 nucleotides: TGTGCCAGCAGCTTGTGGCGGGGGGGCGATGAGCAGTTCTTC. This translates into CASSLWRGGDEQFF.

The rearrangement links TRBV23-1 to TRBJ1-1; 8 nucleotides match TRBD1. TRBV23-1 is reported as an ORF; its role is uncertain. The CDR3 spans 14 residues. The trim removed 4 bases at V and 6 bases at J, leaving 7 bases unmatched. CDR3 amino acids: CASSPGGDRPEAFF. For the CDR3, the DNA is TGCGCCAGCAGTCCCGGAGGGGACAGGCCTGAAGCTTTCTTT.

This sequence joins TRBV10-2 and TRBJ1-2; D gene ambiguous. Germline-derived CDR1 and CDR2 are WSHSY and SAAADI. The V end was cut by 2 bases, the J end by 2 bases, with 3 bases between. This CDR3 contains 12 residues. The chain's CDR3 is CASSEANYGYTF. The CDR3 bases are TGCGCCAGCAGTGAGGCGAACTATGGCTACACCTTC.